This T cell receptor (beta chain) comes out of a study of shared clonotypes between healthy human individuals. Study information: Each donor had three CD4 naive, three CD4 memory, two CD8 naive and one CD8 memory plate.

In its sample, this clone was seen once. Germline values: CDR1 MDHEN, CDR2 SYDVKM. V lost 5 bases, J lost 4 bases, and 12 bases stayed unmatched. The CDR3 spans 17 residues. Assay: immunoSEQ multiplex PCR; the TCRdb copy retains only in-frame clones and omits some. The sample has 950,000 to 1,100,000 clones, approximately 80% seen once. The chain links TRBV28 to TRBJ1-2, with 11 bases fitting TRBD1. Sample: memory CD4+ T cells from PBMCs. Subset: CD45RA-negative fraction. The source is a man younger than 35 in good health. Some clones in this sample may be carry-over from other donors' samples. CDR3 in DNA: TGTGCCAGCAGTGGAATGAACCGGGACAGGGGGACCTATGGCTACACCTTC. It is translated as CASSGMNRDRGTYGYTF.